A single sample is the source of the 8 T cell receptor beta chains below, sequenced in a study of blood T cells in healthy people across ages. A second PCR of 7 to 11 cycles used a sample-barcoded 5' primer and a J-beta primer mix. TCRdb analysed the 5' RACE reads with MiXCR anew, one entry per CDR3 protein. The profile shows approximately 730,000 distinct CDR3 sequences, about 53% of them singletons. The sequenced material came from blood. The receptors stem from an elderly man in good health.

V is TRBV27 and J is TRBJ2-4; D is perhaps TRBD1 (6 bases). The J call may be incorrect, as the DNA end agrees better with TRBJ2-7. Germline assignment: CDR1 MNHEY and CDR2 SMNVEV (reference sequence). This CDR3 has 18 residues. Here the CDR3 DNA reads TGTGCCAGCTCCTCCGGCAAGGGCAGGGGCGTTCAGTCCTACGAGCAGTACTTC. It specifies CASSSGKGRGVQSYEQYF.

CDR3 protein: CASSPSTASYNEQYF. CDR3 coding DNA: TGTGCCAGCAGCCCGTCGACTGCTTCCTACAATGAGCAGTACTTC. This sequence joins TRBV6-2 or TRBV6-3 and TRBJ2-1; no firm D call. The J call may be mistaken, given a closer DNA end match to TRBJ2-7. The CDR3 has 15 amino acids. Germline V gives CDR1 MNHEY, CDR2 SVGEGT.

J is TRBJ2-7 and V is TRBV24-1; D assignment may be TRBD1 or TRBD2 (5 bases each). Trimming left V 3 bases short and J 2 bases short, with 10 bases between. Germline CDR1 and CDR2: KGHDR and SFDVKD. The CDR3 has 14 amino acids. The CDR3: CATSDNQGAYEQYF. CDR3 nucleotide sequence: TGTGCCACCAGTGATAATCAGGGAGCCTACGAGCAGTACTTC.

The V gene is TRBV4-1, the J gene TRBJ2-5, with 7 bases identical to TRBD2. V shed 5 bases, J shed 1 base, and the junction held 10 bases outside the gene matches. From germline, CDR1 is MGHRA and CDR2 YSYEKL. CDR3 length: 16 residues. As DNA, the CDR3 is TGCGCCAGCAGCTCGCAGGCGGGAGTGGCCCAAGAGACCCAGTACTTC. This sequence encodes CASSSQAGVAQETQYF.

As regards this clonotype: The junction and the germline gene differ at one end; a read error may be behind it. The CDR3 sequence is CANSQLGAGGTSEQYF. The DNA of the CDR3 is TGCGCCAACAGCCAGCTGGGGGCGGGAGGAACTAGCGAGCAGTACTTC. This chain links TRBV5-1 with TRBJ2-5, with 8 positions matching TRBD2. The J call may be incorrect, as the DNA end agrees better with TRBJ2-7. CDR1 is SGHRS, CDR2 YFSETQ, per germline. The CDR3 has 16 residues.

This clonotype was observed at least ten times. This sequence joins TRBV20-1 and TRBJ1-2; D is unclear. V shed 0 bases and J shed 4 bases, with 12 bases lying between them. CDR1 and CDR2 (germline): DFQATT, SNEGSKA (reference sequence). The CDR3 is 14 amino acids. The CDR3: CSARDRTYPYGYTF. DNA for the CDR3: TGCAGTGCTAGAGATAGAACCTACCCCTATGGCTACACCTTC.

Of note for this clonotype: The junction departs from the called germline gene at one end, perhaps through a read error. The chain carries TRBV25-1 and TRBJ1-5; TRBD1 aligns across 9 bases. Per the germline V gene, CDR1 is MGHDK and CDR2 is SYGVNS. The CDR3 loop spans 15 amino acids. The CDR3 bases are TGTTCCAGCAGTCCGGGACAGGGACGGAATCAGCCCCAGCATTTT. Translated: CSSSPGQGRNQPQHF.

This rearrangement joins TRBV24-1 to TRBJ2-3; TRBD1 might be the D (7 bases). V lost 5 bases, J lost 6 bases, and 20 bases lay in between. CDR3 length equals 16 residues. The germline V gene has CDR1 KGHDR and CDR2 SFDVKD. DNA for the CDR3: TGTGCCACCAGTGTTCCGCAGGGGGGAGCCGACGATACGCAGTATTTT. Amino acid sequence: CATSVPQGGADDTQYF.